The sample holds a few counts of the clone carrying this T cell receptor (beta chain). As yet, its antigen is unknown. The repertoire was sequenced with immunoSEQ multiplex PCR; TCRdb's copy has only in-frame clones and lacks some. The table lists 25,000 to 30,000 clones, roughly 85% of them singletons, with about 1.7% in the top ten. The length of the CDR3 is 14 residues. J gave up 1 base and V 2 bases, and 1 base lay outside the gene matches. CDR1 and CDR2 (germline): KGHSH, LQKENI. Time point given: recipient sample about 28 days before transplant, after cytoreduction. Samples: about 28 days before transplant, then days 30, 100 and 180 after. This sample stems from a study of T cell clonotyping in hematopoietic cell transplantation. For the study at large: Cytoreduction preceded collection of pretransplant recipient samples.

Study-wide points: No sorting was done, leaving CD4 and CD8 contributions mixed. After transplant, recipient diversity fell while pathologically expanded clonotypes grew through day 180.

This receptor was identified in a man aged 35-49 years with acute myeloid leukemia. Some clones in this sample may be carry-over from other donors' samples. The material sequenced was peripheral blood mononuclear cells, taken before stem cell transplant. The rearrangement links TRBV18 to TRBJ1-1, with TRBD1 matching over 7 bases. The CDR3 bases are TGTGCCAGCTCACCAAACAGGGGGAACACTGAAGCTTTCTTT. The encoded protein is CASSPNRGNTEAFF.